These 31 T cell receptor beta chains share one sample of origin, sequenced in a study of CD8 T cells in Susac syndrome. cDNA came from about 0.46 to 1 ug RNA primed by random hexamers. TCRdb ran MiXCR on the immunoSEQ multiplex PCR reads and lists one entry per CDR3 protein. The sample has approximately 79,000 distinct CDR3 sequences; approximately 93% are singletons. Sequenced: CD8+ T cells from PBMCs. These receptors all stem from a human donor with Susac syndrome.

The CDR3 reads CASSLGTGSNSPLHF. DNA for the CDR3: TGTGCCAGCAGCTTAGGTACAGGGAGTAATTCACCCCTCCACTTT. J is TRBJ1-6 and V is TRBV13, with D perhaps matching TRBD1 (6 bases). Germline V gene lookup returns CDR1 PRHDT and CDR2 FYEKMQ (reference sequence). Trimming left V 0 bases short and J 6 bases short, with 9 bases between. The CDR3 length is 15 residues.

J is TRBJ2-3 and V is TRBV19; 9 positions match TRBD2. This CDR3 is 16 amino acids long. The ends lost 8 bases at V and 4 bases at J; junction bases unmatched: 13. Germline CDR1 and CDR2: LNHDA and SQIVND (reference sequence). CDR3 in amino acids: CASAPFVGGRADTQYF. The CDR3 coding sequence is TGTGCCAGTGCACCCTTCGTAGGCGGGAGGGCAGATACGCAGTATTTT.

The chain recombines TRBV12-1 with TRBJ1-3; whether TRBD1, the table's D call, matches the DNA was not checked. TRBV12-1 is described as a pseudogene. CDR3 length equals 14 residues. The CDR3 region is CASSAQGRGNTIYF. CDR3 nucleotides: TGTGCCAGCAGCGCACAGGGGCGAGGAAACACCATATATTTT.

As DNA, the CDR3 is TGTGCCAGCAGCCCGACAGGGACAATTGCAACTAATGAAAAACTGTTTTTT. This translates into CASSPTGTIATNEKLFF. The V gene is TRBV3-1, the J gene TRBJ1-4, with TRBD1 identical over 7 bases. CDR3 length: 17 residues. V lost 4 bases and J lost 0; bases outside the gene matches: 8. Germline CDR1 is LGHDT and CDR2 is YNNKEL (reference sequence).

The J gene is TRBJ2-3, the V gene TRBV3-1, with 9 bases matching TRBD2. The CDR3 sequence is 18 residues long. Germline V gives CDR1 LGHDT, CDR2 YNNKEL (reference sequence). V dropped 4 bases and J dropped 4; count of bases not matched to a gene: 15. The CDR3 here is CASSRQIQLAGKADTQYF. In DNA, the CDR3 is TGTGCCAGCAGCCGCCAGATCCAGCTAGCGGGGAAAGCAGATACGCAGTATTTT.

The chain joins TRBV4-3 to TRBJ2-7, with 11 bases lining up with TRBD2. The trim removed 1 base at V and 0 bases at J, leaving 2 bases unmatched. The CDR3 length is 16 residues. Germline lookup yields CDR1 LGHNA and CDR2 YSLEER. Here the CDR3 reads CASSQGGLADSYEQYF. CDR3 nucleotide sequence: TGCGCCAGCAGCCAAGGGGGACTAGCGGACTCCTACGAGCAGTACTTC.

The chain carries TRBV9 and TRBJ2-1, with TRBD1 matching over 7 bases. Germline V gene data show CDR1 as SGDLS and CDR2 as YYNGEE. The CDR3 sequence is 17 residues long. V lost 4 bases and J lost 5; bases outside the gene matches: 15. CDR3 nucleotides: TGTGCCAGCAGCCCCTCCTTAACAGGGGTGCCAAACAATGAGCAGTTCTTC. This translates into CASSPSLTGVPNNEQFF.

The chain joins TRBV18 to TRBJ2-1; 14 bases agree with TRBD2. This CDR3 has 15 amino acids. The V gene end was trimmed by 6 bases and the J gene end by 6 bases; junction bases not matched to a gene: 4. CDR1 is KGHSH and CDR2 is LQKENI in the germline V gene. CDR3 amino acids: CASSPGLAGGNEQFF. The CDR3 DNA reads as TGTGCCAGCTCCCCTGGACTAGCGGGAGGCAATGAGCAGTTCTTC.

This chain joins TRBV20-1 and TRBJ1-3, with TRBD1 identical over 12 bases. The CDR3 spans 18 residues. Per germline, CDR1 DFQATT and CDR2 SNEGSKA (reference sequence). The V segment lost 0 bases and the J segment 2 bases; nucleotides outside the gene matches: 8. The CDR3 sequence: CSARDIPGQGAAGNTIYF. The CDR3, as DNA: TGCAGTGCTAGAGATATTCCGGGACAGGGGGCGGCTGGAAACACCATATATTTT.

The rearrangement links TRBV6-2 or TRBV6-3 to TRBJ2-7; 7 bases line up with TRBD2. The CDR3 is 14 residues long. Germline CDR1 is MNHEY and CDR2 is SVGEGT. V was pared by 2 bases and J by 0 bases, with 1 base of the junction left unmatched. This chain's CDR3 is CASSYAGDSYEQYF. In DNA, the CDR3 is TGTGCCAGCAGTTACGCGGGAGACTCCTACGAGCAGTACTTC.

This rearrangement joins TRBV4-3 to TRBJ2-3, with 8 bases aligning to TRBD2. V lost 0 bases, J lost 6 bases, and 8 bases stayed unmatched. Germline V lookup: CDR1 LGHNA, CDR2 YSLEER. This CDR3 contains 16 residues. The CDR3, as DNA: TGCGCCAGCAGCCAAGATATCGGTTCGGGGGGGGATACGCAGTATTTT. It codes for CASSQDIGSGGDTQYF.

The chain recombines TRBV4-1 with TRBJ1-5, with D possibly TRBD1 on 5 matching bases. CDR1 is MGHRA and CDR2 is YSYEKL in the germline V gene. V was cut by 2 bases and J by 0 bases, with 11 bases left in between. The CDR3 is 16 amino acids. CDR3 region: CASSQSTGTSNQPQHF. The CDR3 DNA follows: TGCGCCAGCAGCCAATCTACAGGAACTAGCAATCAGCCCCAGCATTTT.

V is TRBV20-1 and J is TRBJ2-1; D gene unclear. From germline, CDR1 is DFQATT and CDR2 SNEGSKA (reference sequence). The length of the CDR3 is 15 residues. Trimming removed 4 bases from V and 0 bases from J, with 13 bases in between. CDR3 nucleotide sequence: TGCAGTGCTAAAGGCATCGTGAGCTCCTACAATGAGCAGTTCTTC. Translating gives CSAKGIVSSYNEQFF.

The table lists this clonotype with a count of one. The V gene is TRBV11-2, the J gene TRBJ2-5, with a tentative D call TRBD2 (7 bases). Germline lookup yields CDR1 SGHAT and CDR2 FQNNGV. Deletions cut 3 bases from V and 2 bases from J, with 22 bases between. The CDR3 is 18 amino acids. The CDR3 is CASSFLKGGIRSQETQYF. Written as DNA, the CDR3 is TGTGCCAGCAGCTTCCTCAAGGGGGGGATCCGATCTCAAGAGACCCAGTACTTC.

The chain links TRBV28 to TRBJ1-5; possible D gene TRBD1, 6 bases. V was trimmed by 5 bases and J by 3 bases, leaving 17 bases between them. CDR1 is MDHEN, CDR2 SYDVKM, per germline. The CDR3 has 16 amino acids. In nucleotides, the CDR3 is TGTGCCAGCAGTCCAGTGGGGGGCCTTGACAATCAGCCCCAGCATTTT. Protein product: CASSPVGGLDNQPQHF.

The V and J genes are TRBV19 and TRBJ1-1; the D gene is possibly TRBD1 (5 bases). Germline V gives CDR1 LNHDA, CDR2 SQIVND (reference sequence). This CDR3 region has 14 residues. V dropped 6 bases and J dropped 4 bases, with 15 bases sitting between them. In DNA, the CDR3 is TGTGCCAGTAGGAGCCTTCCCAGGGCCACTGAAGCTTTCTTT. Encoded protein: CASRSLPRATEAFF.

This clonotype was counted a few times. V is TRBV5-1 and J is TRBJ2-4; D might be TRBD1 (8 bases). Deletions cut 4 bases from V and 3 bases from J, with 17 bases between. The CDR3 totals 16 residues. Per the germline V gene, CDR1 is SGHRS and CDR2 is YFSETQ. The CDR3 sequence: CASSDYRGGGKNIQYF. Here the CDR3 DNA reads TGCGCCAGCAGCGACTACAGGGGGGGCGGCAAAAACATTCAGTACTTC.

The chain uses TRBV6-5 and TRBJ2-1; D is undetermined. Germline lookup yields CDR1 MNHEY and CDR2 SVGAGI. This CDR3 comprises 12 residues. The germline V and J ends were trimmed by 3 bases and 8 bases, with 8 bases remaining between them. The CDR3 nucleotides are TGTGCCAGCAGTTATACGGCGGATGAGCAGTTCTTC. It translates to CASSYTADEQFF.

This chain connects TRBV29-1 to TRBJ2-1, with D uncertain. The CDR3 runs to 13 residues. In germline, CDR1 is SQVTM, CDR2 ANQGSEA. V gave up 7 bases and J gave up 7 bases, with 17 bases separating them. The CDR3 nucleotides read TGCAGCGCTGGCAGGCGGCCCCAGAATGAGCAGTTCTTC. Protein sequence: CSAGRRPQNEQFF.

The rearrangement uses TRBV2 and TRBJ2-2, with 13 bases fitting TRBD2. CDR1 and CDR2 (germline): SNHLY, FYNNEI. V lost 2 bases, J lost 0 bases, and 3 bases stayed unmatched. This CDR3 spans 18 amino acids. CDR3 coding DNA: TGTGCCAGCAGTGAACCCGGGACTAGCGGGACGAACACCGGGGAGCTGTTTTTT. Protein: CASSEPGTSGTNTGELFF.

The genes are TRBV27 and TRBJ2-7; D not resolved. V was trimmed by 0 bases and J by 2 bases, leaving 5 bases between them. This CDR3 spans 13 amino acids. Germline lookup yields CDR1 MNHEY and CDR2 SMNVEV (reference sequence). Here the CDR3 DNA reads TGTGCCAGCAGTTTATCATCCGCCTACGAGCAGTACTTC. Protein product: CASSLSSAYEQYF.

This CDR3 is CSASRDTSGWLRSLQTQYF. The CDR3 DNA reads as TGCAGTGCTAGCAGGGACACTAGCGGGTGGCTTAGGTCCCTGCAGACCCAGTACTTC. The chain employs TRBV20-1 and TRBJ2-5, with 9 positions matching TRBD2. The V gene end was trimmed by 3 bases and the J gene end by 6 bases; junction bases not matched to a gene: 23. This CDR3 region has 19 residues. The germline CDR1 and CDR2 sequences are DFQATT and SNEGSKA (reference sequence).

The chain carries TRBV6-2 or TRBV6-3 and TRBJ2-1; maybe TRBD2 (6 bases). The CDR3 totals 17 residues. CDR1 and CDR2 from the germline V gene are MNHEY and SVGEGT. The V end lost 5 bases, the J end lost 4 bases, and 21 bases lay between the germline ends. The CDR3 bases are TGTGCCAGCAGTGCAGAACTAGCCCGCAAAAGGTACAATGAGCAGTTCTTC. Its protein is CASSAELARKRYNEQFF.

This chain connects TRBV5-4 to TRBJ2-5; unclear D gene. Looked up from germline, CDR1 is SGHNT and CDR2 is YYREEE (reference sequence). The CDR3 has 14 amino acids. Deletions cut 4 bases from V and 5 bases from J, with 15 bases between. The CDR3 region is CASSLPQLSETQYF. The DNA of the CDR3 is TGTGCCAGCAGCCTCCCTCAACTGAGCGAGACCCAGTACTTC.

Only one count was recorded for this clonotype. The DNA for the CDR3 is TGTGCCAGCAGTGGACGAGGTGGCAGGGCGGCCTACGAGCAGTACTTC. Protein: CASSGRGGRAAYEQYF. The chain joins TRBV25-1 to TRBJ2-7; perhaps TRBD1 as D (5 bases). This CDR3 comprises 16 residues. Trimming took off 4 bases at V and 2 bases at J, with 18 bases between the two ends. Germline V lookup: CDR1 MGHDK, CDR2 SYGVNS.

The chain has TRBV4-1 and TRBJ1-6, with D uncertain. Germline V gene lookup returns CDR1 MGHRA and CDR2 YSYEKL. The CDR3 extends over 15 amino acids. The V end was cut by 0 bases, the J end by 3 bases, with 6 bases between. Here the CDR3 reads CASSQDLGYNSPLHF. CDR3 in DNA: TGCGCCAGCAGCCAAGATCTCGGCTATAATTCACCCCTCCACTTT.

CDR3 amino acids: CATAGREGTGELFF. For the CDR3, the DNA is TGTGCCACCGCGGGCAGGGAGGGAACCGGGGAGCTGTTTTTT. V and J are TRBV2 and TRBJ2-2; TRBD2 matches 7 bases. J gave up 5 bases and V 10 bases, and 10 bases lay outside the gene matches. This CDR3 spans 14 amino acids. The germline CDR1 and CDR2 sequences are SNHLY and FYNNEI.

The chain has TRBV25-1 and TRBJ1-6; D is unresolved. Trimming took 6 bases from V and 5 from J, leaving 5 bases between them. The germline V gene encodes CDR1 MGHDK and CDR2 SYGVNS. The CDR3 has 12 residues. CDR3: CASRWDNSPLHF. The DNA for the CDR3 is TGTGCCAGCAGATGGGATAATTCACCCCTCCACTTT. Drawing the rest from reference TRBV25-1 and TRBJ1-6, the complete variable domain is EADIYQTPRYLVIGTGKKITLECSQTMGHDKMYWYQQDPGMELHLIHYSYGVNSTEKGDLSSESTVSRIRTEHFPLTLESARPSHTSQYLCASRWDNSPLHFGNGTRLTVT.

The chain couples TRBV3-1 to TRBJ2-3; D not certain. The length of the CDR3 is 14 residues. Germline V gene lookup returns CDR1 LGHDT and CDR2 YNNKEL (reference sequence). Trimming removed 2 bases from V and 0 bases from J, with 6 bases in between. CDR3 DNA sequence: TGTGCCAGCAGCCAATTCCCGAGCACAGATACGCAGTATTTT. Translating it yields CASSQFPSTDTQYF.

V is TRBV12-3 or TRBV12-4 and J is TRBJ2-7; D perhaps matches TRBD2 (6 bases). Trimming stripped 8 bases from V and 0 bases from J, with 11 bases between. The CDR3 covers 13 residues. CDR3 region: CASGGASSYEQYF. DNA of the CDR3: TGTGCCAGCGGCGGGGCGAGCTCCTACGAGCAGTACTTC.

The chain joins TRBV4-2 to TRBJ2-1; D is undetermined. Trimming shortened V by 3 bases and J by 10 bases, and 13 bases separated the two germline ends. Germline V gene lookup returns CDR1 LGHNA and CDR2 YNFKEQ. CDR3 length equals 13 residues. The CDR3 DNA is TGTGCCAGCAGCCAGGTCGGCGGCAGGGAGCAGTTCTTC. Its protein product is CASSQVGGREQFF.